These 5 T cell receptor beta chains were sequenced from one sample in a study of blood T cell repertoires in COVID-19. Using immunoSEQ multiplex PCR, the repertoire was profiled, and TCRdb retains in-frame clones only, with some absent. The sample lists 250,000 or so clones, 75% to 90% seen once, with around 3.6% in the top ten. The specimen sequenced was PBMCs or T cells enriched from blood (not recorded which). These receptors were obtained from a woman aged 25-40 years who had been exposed to COVID-19.

The V gene is TRBV27, the J gene TRBJ1-2; D is undetermined. This CDR3 contains 16 residues. Trimming pared 5 bases from V and 0 bases from J, leaving 16 bases between. CDR1 MNHEY and CDR2 SMNVEV come from the germline V gene (reference sequence). CDR3 coding DNA: TGTGCCAGCAGTCATACATTCGGGGAAGCTAACTATGGCTACACCTTC. This codes for CASSHTFGEANYGYTF.

Here the CDR3 reads CATSGVASGRYEQYF. CDR3 coding DNA: TGTGCCACCAGTGGGGTGGCTAGCGGGAGGTACGAGCAGTACTTC. The rearrangement links TRBV24-1 to TRBJ2-7, with 11 bases lining up with TRBD2. J gave up 4 bases and V 5 bases, and 6 bases lay outside the gene matches. The length of the CDR3 is 15 residues. CDR1 is KGHDR and CDR2 is SFDVKD in the germline V gene.

The chain has TRBV3-1 (or the pseudogene TRBV3-2) and TRBJ1-6, with D uncertain. The V end lost 6 bases, the J end lost 7 bases, and 16 bases lay between the germline ends. Germline assignment: CDR1 LGHDT and CDR2 YNNKEL (reference sequence). The CDR3 is 15 residues long. CDR3 residues: CASSASAVENSPLHF. In DNA form, the CDR3 reads TGTGCCAGCAGTGCCAGCGCCGTGGAAAATTCACCCCTCCACTTT.

In its sample, this clone was seen once. This rearrangement joins TRBV4-1 to TRBJ1-1, with D possibly TRBD1 on 5 matching bases. The V gene lost 0 bases and the J gene lost 9 bases, with 11 bases spanning the gap. Germline CDR1 and CDR2: MGHRA and YSYEKL. The CDR3 runs to 13 residues. CDR3 DNA sequence: TGCGCCAGCAGCCAAGATGAAGGGACTAAAGCTTTCTTT. Translated: CASSQDEGTKAFF.

The rearrangement links TRBV7-8 to TRBJ2-2, with TRBD2 identical over 10 bases. The J segment lost 4 bases and the V segment lost 5 bases, leaving 7 bases of the junction unmatched. In germline, CDR1 is SGHVS, CDR2 FQNEAQ. The CDR3 is 16 residues long. The chain's CDR3 is CASSLTSGEGTGELFF. CDR3 sequence (DNA): TGTGCCAGCAGCCTAACTAGCGGGGAGGGCACCGGGGAGCTGTTTTTT.